This note documents a single TCR beta chain sequence. In the source study's methods: Quantification of nucleated cells was approximated via reference gene primer amplification. TCRdb keeps only in-frame clones here, not all; method: immunoSEQ multiplex PCR. V and J calls and clone size are as listed in that table; D and trimming were resolved from the DNA. The sample has some 77,000 clones, over 80% seen once. This sample is drawn from a study of blood T cell repertoires in COVID-19. Study-wide background: Acute and convalescent COVID-19 samples came from the United States, Italy and Spain. Sources were T cells, B-cell-depleted T cells, or PBMCs; the material itself was cDNA or gDNA.

This CDR3 is 12 amino acids long. Looked up from germline, CDR1 is DFQATT and CDR2 is SNEGSKA (reference sequence). Trimming removed 3 bases at V and 4 bases at J, with 7 bases between. The sequence was obtained from a woman aged 55-70 years with acute or convalescent COVID-19. The rearrangement uses TRBV20-1 and TRBJ2-1, with D possibly TRBD2 on 5 matching bases. Sequenced: peripheral blood. Here the CDR3 reads CSASREYNEQFF. In DNA form, the CDR3 reads TGCAGTGCTAGTAGGGAGTACAATGAGCAGTTCTTC.